The T cell receptor beta chain under discussion was sequenced for a study of cytomegalovirus exposure and HLA in healthy donors. A multiplex PCR was run with 60 Vbeta primers and 13 Jbeta primers. The table came from immunoSEQ multiplex PCR; TCRdb's copy has only in-frame clones and leaves some out. Of about 160,000 clones in the sample, around four fifths are singletons; the top ten hold more than 1.5%. Sequencing was done on a sample of PBMCs. This clonotype was sampled from a man aged 18 to 29 in good health and CMV-seronegative.

The CDR3 sequence is CASSTTTNSPLHF. The CDR3 DNA sequence: TGTGCCAGCAGTACTACGACGAATTCACCCCTCCACTTT. The V gene is TRBV6-6, the J gene TRBJ1-6; D gene uncertain. The CDR3 sequence is 13 residues long. CDR1 and CDR2 (germline): MNHNY, SVGAGI (reference sequence). Deletions cut 5 bases from V and 7 bases from J, with 9 bases between.